These 22 T cell receptor beta chains originate from one sample sequenced in a study of cytomegalovirus exposure and HLA in healthy donors. Primers: 60 Vbeta forward and 13 Jbeta reverse. Libraries were prepared by immunoSEQ multiplex PCR; TCRdb keeps only in-frame clonotypes and omits some of them. The profile shows 100,000 to 150,000 clones, over 70% of them singletons. The specimen sequenced was PBMCs. These receptors all come from a woman aged 40 to 50 in good health and CMV-seropositive.

This rearrangement joins TRBV29-1 to TRBJ2-7; D perhaps matches TRBD1 (5 bases). The germline V gene encodes CDR1 SQVTM and CDR2 ANQGSEA. Trimming stripped 0 bases from V and 4 bases from J, with 7 bases between. The CDR3 has 12 residues. CDR3 loop: CSVEDSGYEQYF. CDR3 DNA sequence: TGCAGCGTTGAAGATTCAGGGTACGAGCAGTACTTC.

V and J are TRBV7-2 and TRBJ2-1; 12 bases map to TRBD2. Per germline, CDR1 SGHTA and CDR2 FQGNSA. The CDR3 is made up of 18 amino acids. V trimming: 1 base; J trimming: 0 bases; junction bases outside the gene matches: 4. CDR3 DNA: TGTGCCAGCAGCTTAGTACAGACTAGCGGGAGCTCCTACAATGAGCAGTTCTTC. It is translated as CASSLVQTSGSSYNEQFF.

The chain carries TRBV28 and TRBJ2-7; TRBD2 aligns across 12 bases. CDR3 length equals 15 residues. From germline, CDR1 is MDHEN and CDR2 SYDVKM. Losses at the gene ends were 5 bases for V and 3 bases for J; bases not matched to a gene: 5. The CDR3 coding sequence is TGTGCCAGCAGTATCCGGACTAGCGGGATCTACGAGCAGTACTTC. Translated, it gives CASSIRTSGIYEQYF.

The CDR3 DNA reads as TGTGCCAGCAGCCCCCCCGCTCGTGGGAGGTACGAGCAGTACTTC. It encodes CASSPPARGRYEQYF. The rearrangement uses TRBV7-2 and TRBJ2-7, with a weak D call TRBD2 (6 bases). The CDR3 spans 15 residues. Germline-derived CDR1 and CDR2 are SGHTA and FQGNSA. V lost 5 bases to trimming and J lost 4 bases, with 18 bases between them.

The rearrangement links TRBV7-7 to TRBJ2-1; D is unclear. The CDR3 consists of 14 residues. Germline CDR1 SSHAT, CDR2 FNYEAQ (reference sequence). With 5 bases removed from V and 6 bases from J, the gap between germline ends came to 14 bases. In DNA form, the CDR3 reads TGTGCCAGCAGCGTCTCCTCTGGGCGCAATGAGCAGTTCTTC. It yields the protein CASSVSSGRNEQFF.

This clone has a handful of counts. CDR3 residues: CASSLEGRMSYEQYF. CDR3 nucleotides: TGCGCCAGCAGCTTGGAGGGGAGGATGTCCTACGAGCAGTACTTC. The chain combines TRBV5-1 with TRBJ2-5; tentatively, D is TRBD2 (6 bases). The J call may be in error: the DNA end matches TRBJ2-7 better. This CDR3 spans 15 amino acids. Germline CDR1 reads SGHRS; CDR2 reads YFSETQ.

The V and J genes are TRBV4-1 and TRBJ1-5, with D perhaps TRBD1 (6 bases). With 5 bases removed from V and 6 bases from J, the gap between germline ends came to 23 bases. The CDR3 sequence is 17 residues long. Germline CDR1 and CDR2: MGHRA and YSYEKL. CDR3 DNA sequence: TGCGCCAGCAGCAGAGGGGTTCAGGGGCCAATATTTCAGCCCCAGCATTTT. Translated: CASSRGVQGPIFQPQHF.

CDR3 DNA: TGTGCCAGCAGGATGGGACTAGCGGGGGAGAGCTCCTACAATGAGCAGTTCTTC. It specifies CASRMGLAGESSYNEQFF. The genes are TRBV27 and TRBJ2-1; 14 bases align to TRBD2. This CDR3 comprises 18 residues. Germline values: CDR1 MNHEY, CDR2 SMNVEV (reference sequence). V gave up 6 bases and J gave up 0 bases; unmatched junction bases: 7.

This clone has a handful of counts. The CDR3 protein is CASSGNTATNEKLFF. The CDR3, as DNA: TGTGCCAGCAGCGGGAACACAGCAACTAATGAAAAACTGTTTTTT. This chain links TRBV9 with TRBJ1-4; no definite D call. Trimming stripped 3 bases from V and 0 bases from J, with 9 bases between. The CDR3 consists of 15 residues. Per the germline V gene, CDR1 is SGDLS and CDR2 is YYNGEE.

The table lists this clone with a count of one. This chain joins TRBV7-2 and TRBJ1-2; D remains unclear. Deletions cut 1 base from V and 7 bases from J, with 7 bases between. The length of the CDR3 is 12 residues. Germline loops: CDR1 SGHTA, CDR2 FQGNSA. This CDR3 is CASSLDQFGYTF. CDR3 in DNA: TGTGCCAGCAGCTTAGACCAGTTTGGCTACACCTTC.

This clone was recorded a few times. The chain couples TRBV5-8 to TRBJ1-1; 8 nucleotides match TRBD1. Germline lookup yields CDR1 SGHTS and CDR2 YDEGEE. After removal of 4 bases from V and 7 bases from J, the junction contained 9 bases not matched to a gene. The CDR3 length is 14 residues. CDR3 coding DNA: TGTGCCAGCAGCACCTGGACAGGGCAGCTTGAAGCTTTCTTT. Translation gives CASSTWTGQLEAFF.

V and J are TRBV5-1 and TRBJ2-2; 7 bases align to TRBD1. The CDR3 contains 13 residues. V trimming: 4 bases; J trimming: 7 bases; junction bases outside the gene matches: 4. Per the germline V gene, CDR1 is SGHRS and CDR2 is YFSETQ. The CDR3 loop is CASSRDRDGELFF. The CDR3 bases are TGCGCCAGCAGCCGAGACAGGGACGGGGAGCTGTTTTTT.

The chain is built from TRBV7-8 and TRBJ1-6; 8 bases map to TRBD1. V lost 5 bases to trimming and J lost 5 bases; unmatched junction nucleotides: 2. The CDR3 contains 14 residues. Germline CDR1 and CDR2: SGHVS and FQNEAQ. In DNA form, the CDR3 reads TGTGCCAGCAGCCCGGGACAGGATAATTCACCCCTCCACTTT. Its translation is CASSPGQDNSPLHF.

This chain joins TRBV18 and TRBJ2-5; possibly TRBD2 for D (5 bases). The ends were cut back, 0 bases at V and 0 bases at J, with 14 bases in the middle. Germline V gives CDR1 KGHSH, CDR2 LQKENI. CDR3 length equals 17 residues. Here the CDR3 DNA reads TGTGCCAGCTCACCACCTTTTAAAGGGAGTTACCAAGAGACCCAGTACTTC. Amino acids: CASSPPFKGSYQETQYF.

The rearrangement links TRBV7-2 to TRBJ2-1; 7 nucleotides agree with TRBD2. The CDR3 length is 15 residues. J lost 4 bases, V lost 4 bases, and 7 bases had no gene match. Per germline, CDR1 SGHTA and CDR2 FQGNSA. The CDR3 protein is CASSSSGLPYNEQFF. Written as DNA, the CDR3 is TGTGCCAGCAGCTCATCGGGACTACCTTACAATGAGCAGTTCTTC.

The chain uses TRBV7-9 and TRBJ2-5; D possibly corresponds to TRBD2 (6 bases). CDR1 and CDR2 from the germline V gene are SEHNR and FQNEAQ (reference sequence). CDR3 length: 13 amino acids. Trimming cost V 3 bases and J 5 bases, with 10 bases left between them. CDR3 in DNA: TGTGCCAGCAGCTTGACGGGAGTCGAGACCCAGTACTTC. It is translated as CASSLTGVETQYF.

The V and J genes are TRBV7-9 and TRBJ2-2; 10 bases are a match to TRBD2. The CDR3 runs to 17 residues. V lost 4 bases and J lost 3; bases outside the gene matches: 8. Germline loops: CDR1 SEHNR, CDR2 FQNEAQ (reference sequence). CDR3 residues: CASSSVSGGADTGELFF. The CDR3 region has the DNA TGTGCCAGCAGCTCTGTCAGCGGGGGGGCCGACACCGGGGAGCTGTTTTTT.

This clone was seen a few times. J is TRBJ1-4 and V is TRBV7-3; 7 bases match TRBD1. This CDR3 region has 15 residues. V shed 5 bases and J 7 bases; nucleotides not matched to a gene: 10. Germline lookup yields CDR1 SGHTA and CDR2 FQGTGA. CDR3 nucleotide sequence: TGTGCCAGCAGCCCTTACAGGGGAGAGGTTGAAAAACTGTTTTTT. The encoded protein is CASSPYRGEVEKLFF.

This clone was counted a single time. The chain carries TRBV5-1 and TRBJ2-5; 7 bases are a match to TRBD1. CDR1 is SGHRS and CDR2 is YFSETQ in the germline V gene. The CDR3 extends over 14 amino acids. V was clipped by 0 bases and J by 6 bases; unmatched bases: 5. CDR3 coding DNA: TGCGCCAGCAGCTTGGGACAGGGCGGACAGACCCAGTACTTC. It specifies CASSLGQGGQTQYF.

J is TRBJ2-1 and V is TRBV5-8; 7 nucleotides align to TRBD2. The junction had 3 bases not matched to a gene; V was cut back by 3 bases and J by 0 bases. The germline V gene has CDR1 SGHTS and CDR2 YDEGEE. The CDR3 is made up of 15 amino acids. CDR3 sequence: CASSWEGSSYNEQFF. The CDR3 nucleotides are TGTGCCAGCAGCTGGGAGGGGAGCTCCTACAATGAGCAGTTCTTC.

The rearrangement joins TRBV27 to TRBJ1-3, with 7 positions matching TRBD1. Germline CDR1 MNHEY, CDR2 SMNVEV (reference sequence). Unmatched junction bases numbered 8, after V lost 6 bases and J lost 0 bases. This CDR3 has 16 residues. CDR3 amino acids: CASSRGQPFSGNTIYF. The CDR3 DNA reads TGTGCCAGCAGCCGGGGACAGCCCTTCTCTGGAAACACCATATATTTT.

The sample holds one count of this clone. The rearrangement uses TRBV7-8 and TRBJ2-3; 8 nucleotides align to TRBD1. V dropped 5 bases and J dropped 4; count of bases not matched to a gene: 8. The V gene's germline CDR1 is SGHVS and CDR2 FQNEAQ. The CDR3 extends over 15 amino acids. CDR3 residues: CASSTRTGMADTQYF. DNA of the CDR3: TGTGCCAGCAGCACAAGGACAGGGATGGCAGATACGCAGTATTTT.